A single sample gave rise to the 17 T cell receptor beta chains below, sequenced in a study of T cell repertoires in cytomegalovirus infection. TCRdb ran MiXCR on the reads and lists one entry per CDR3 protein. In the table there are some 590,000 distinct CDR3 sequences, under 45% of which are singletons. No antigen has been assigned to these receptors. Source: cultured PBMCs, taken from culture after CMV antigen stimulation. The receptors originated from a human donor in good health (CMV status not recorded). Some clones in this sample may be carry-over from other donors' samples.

CDR3 DNA: TGTGCCAGCAGCTTACACTCAACCCAAGAGACCCAGTACTTC. Protein sequence: CASSLHSTQETQYF. The V and J genes are TRBV7-2 and TRBJ2-5; D uncertain. The length of the CDR3 is 14 residues. CDR1 and CDR2 from the germline V gene are SGHTA and FQGNSA. Trimming pared 2 bases from V and 1 base from J, leaving 8 bases between.

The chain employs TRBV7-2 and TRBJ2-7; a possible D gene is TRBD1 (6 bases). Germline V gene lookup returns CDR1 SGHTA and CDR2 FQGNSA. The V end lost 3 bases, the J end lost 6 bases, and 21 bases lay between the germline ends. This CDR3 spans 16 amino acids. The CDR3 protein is CASSLGALARGPEQYF. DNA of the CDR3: TGTGCCAGCAGCTTGGGCGCCCTGGCCAGGGGTCCCGAGCAGTACTTC.

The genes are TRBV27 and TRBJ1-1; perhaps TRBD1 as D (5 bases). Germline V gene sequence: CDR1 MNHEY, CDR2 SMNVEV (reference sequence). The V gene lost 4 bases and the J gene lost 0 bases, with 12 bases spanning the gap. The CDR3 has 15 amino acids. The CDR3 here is CASSSLTELNTEAFF. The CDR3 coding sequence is TGTGCCAGCAGTTCTTTGACAGAGTTGAACACTGAAGCTTTCTTT.

The CDR3 here is CSARDWTSGIYEQYF. The CDR3 nucleotides are TGCAGTGCTAGGGACTGGACTAGCGGGATCTACGAGCAGTACTTC. The chain has TRBV20-1 and TRBJ2-7, with 12 bases that match TRBD2. J was trimmed by 3 bases and V by 3 bases; bases with no gene match: 6. The CDR3 has 15 residues. Germline V gives CDR1 DFQATT, CDR2 SNEGSKA (reference sequence).

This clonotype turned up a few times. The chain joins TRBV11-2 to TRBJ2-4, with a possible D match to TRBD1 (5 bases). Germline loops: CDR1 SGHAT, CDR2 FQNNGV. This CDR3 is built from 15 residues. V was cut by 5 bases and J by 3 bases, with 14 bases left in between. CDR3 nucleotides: TGTGCCAGCAGCCCCCCCGCCGGACACAAAAACATTCAGTACTTC. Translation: CASSPPAGHKNIQYF.

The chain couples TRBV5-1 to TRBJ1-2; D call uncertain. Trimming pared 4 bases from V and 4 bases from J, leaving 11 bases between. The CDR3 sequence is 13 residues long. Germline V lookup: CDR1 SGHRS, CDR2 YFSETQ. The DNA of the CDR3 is TGCGCCAGCAGCCTCAACAGATTCTATGGCTACACCTTC. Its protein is CASSLNRFYGYTF.

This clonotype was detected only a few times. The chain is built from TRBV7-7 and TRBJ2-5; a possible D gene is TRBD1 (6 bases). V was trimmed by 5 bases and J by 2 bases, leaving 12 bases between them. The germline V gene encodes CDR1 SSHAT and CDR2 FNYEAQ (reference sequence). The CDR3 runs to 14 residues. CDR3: CASSRTDGQETQYF. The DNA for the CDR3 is TGTGCCAGCAGCCGGACAGACGGGCAAGAGACCCAGTACTTC.

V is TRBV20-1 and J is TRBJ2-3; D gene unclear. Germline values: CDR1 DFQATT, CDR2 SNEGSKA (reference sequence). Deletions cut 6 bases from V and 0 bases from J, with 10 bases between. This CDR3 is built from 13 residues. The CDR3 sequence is CSALSGSTDTQYF. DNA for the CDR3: TGCAGTGCCCTTTCCGGGAGCACAGATACGCAGTATTTT.

The CDR3 reads CASSYPSGISYEQFF. The CDR3 DNA reads TGTGCCAGCAGTTACCCTAGCGGGATTTCATATGAGCAGTTCTTC. The chain has TRBV6-6 and TRBJ2-1; 9 bases agree with TRBD2. V lost 2 bases and J lost 8; bases outside the gene matches: 7. The CDR3 sequence is 15 residues long. Germline CDR1 and CDR2: MNHNY and SVGAGI (reference sequence).

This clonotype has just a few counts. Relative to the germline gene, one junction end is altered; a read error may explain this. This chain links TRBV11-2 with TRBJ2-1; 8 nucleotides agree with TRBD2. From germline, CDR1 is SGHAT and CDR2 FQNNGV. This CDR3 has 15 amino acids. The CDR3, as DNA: TGCGCCAGCAGCCACGTCCCGGGGGGGAGTTATGAGCAGTTCTTC. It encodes CASSHVPGGSYEQFF.

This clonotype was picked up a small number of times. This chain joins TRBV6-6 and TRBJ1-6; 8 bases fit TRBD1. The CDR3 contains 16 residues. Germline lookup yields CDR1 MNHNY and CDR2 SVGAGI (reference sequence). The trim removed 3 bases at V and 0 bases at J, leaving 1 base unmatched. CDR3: CASSYGTGSYNSPLHF. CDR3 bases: TGTGCCAGCAGTTATGGGACAGGCTCCTATAATTCACCCCTCCACTTT.

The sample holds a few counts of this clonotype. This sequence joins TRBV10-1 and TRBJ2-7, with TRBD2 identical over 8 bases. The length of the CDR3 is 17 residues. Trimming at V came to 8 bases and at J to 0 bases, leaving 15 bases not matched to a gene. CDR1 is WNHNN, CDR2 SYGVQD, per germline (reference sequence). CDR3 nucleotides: TGCGCCAGCCCCGGAACCGCGATAGCGGGACGCTCCTACGAGCAGTACTTC. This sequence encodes CASPGTAIAGRSYEQYF.

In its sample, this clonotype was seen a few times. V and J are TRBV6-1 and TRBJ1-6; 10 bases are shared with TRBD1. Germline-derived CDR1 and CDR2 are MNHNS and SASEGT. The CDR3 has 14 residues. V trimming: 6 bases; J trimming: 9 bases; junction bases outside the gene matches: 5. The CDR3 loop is CASRPGTGVSPLHF. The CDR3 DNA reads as TGTGCCAGCAGGCCCGGGACAGGGGTTTCACCCCTCCACTTT.

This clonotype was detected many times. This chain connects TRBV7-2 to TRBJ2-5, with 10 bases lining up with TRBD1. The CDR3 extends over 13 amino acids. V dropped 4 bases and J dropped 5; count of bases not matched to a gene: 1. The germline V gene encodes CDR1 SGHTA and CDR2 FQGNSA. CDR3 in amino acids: CASSWDRGETQYF. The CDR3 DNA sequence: TGTGCCAGCAGCTGGGACAGGGGTGAGACCCAGTACTTC. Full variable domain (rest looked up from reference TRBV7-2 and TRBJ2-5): GAGVSQSPSNKVTEKGKDVELRCDPISGHTALYWYRQSLGQGLEFLIYFQGNSAPDKSGLPSDRFSAERTGGSVSTLTIQRTQQEDSAVYLCASSWDRGETQYFGPGTRLLVL.

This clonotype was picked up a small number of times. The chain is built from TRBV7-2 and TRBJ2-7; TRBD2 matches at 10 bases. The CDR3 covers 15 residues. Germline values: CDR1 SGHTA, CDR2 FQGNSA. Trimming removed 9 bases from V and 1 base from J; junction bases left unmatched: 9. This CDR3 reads CARPRRTSGSYEQYF. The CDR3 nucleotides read TGTGCCAGACCCCGAAGGACTAGCGGATCCTACGAGCAGTACTTC.

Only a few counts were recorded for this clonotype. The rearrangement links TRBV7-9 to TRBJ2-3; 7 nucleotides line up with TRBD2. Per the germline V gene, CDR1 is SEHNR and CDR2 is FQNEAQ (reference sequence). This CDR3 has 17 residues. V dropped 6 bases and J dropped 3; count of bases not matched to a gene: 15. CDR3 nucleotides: TGTGCCAGCAGTTCCTCACGCGGGGGTTTGAGAACAGATACGCAGTATTTT. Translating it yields CASSSSRGGLRTDTQYF.

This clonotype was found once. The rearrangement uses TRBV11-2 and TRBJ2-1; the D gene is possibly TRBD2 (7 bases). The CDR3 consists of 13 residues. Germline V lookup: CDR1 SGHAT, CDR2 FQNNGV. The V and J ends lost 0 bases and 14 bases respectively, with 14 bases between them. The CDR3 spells CASSLDPAGAKFF. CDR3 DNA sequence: TGTGCCAGCAGCTTAGATCCGGCGGGGGCGAAGTTCTTC.